The entry below describes one TCR beta chain. The antigen remains unidentified. This sample is drawn from a study of CD4+ T cells in melanoma. Per the germline V gene, CDR1 is SNHLY and CDR2 is FYNNEI. V lost 6 bases to trimming and J lost 5 bases; unmatched junction nucleotides: 11. CDR3 length: 15 residues. The protocol was immunoSEQ multiplex PCR, while the TCRdb copy is restricted to in-frame clones and leaves out a portion. The table shows 17,000 or so clones, with roughly 80% occurring only once. Study-wide findings and caveats: Diverse differentiation states were reported for melanoma neoantigen-specific CD4+ T cells. CD8+ T cell, macrophage and B cell function reportedly correlated with neoantigen-specific CD4+ T cells.

Sequencing was performed on cells from a culture (not recorded whether cultured in vitro). The chain employs TRBV2 and TRBJ2-5, with TRBD1 identical over 8 bases. The sequence derives from a human donor with melanoma. The CDR3 region has the DNA TGTGCCAGCAGACTGGACAGGGACCGGGGGGAGACCCAGTACTTC. Translating gives CASRLDRDRGETQYF.